These 25 T cell receptor beta chains originate from one sample sequenced in a study of technical replicates of blood from a handful of donors. Sequenced by immunoSEQ multiplex PCR; TCRdb stores in-frame clones only, minus some. The sample includes tens of thousands of clones, around nine tenths of them seen just once. What was sequenced was T cells isolated from PBMCs. The source of these receptors is a human donor in good health.

This sequence joins TRBV27 and TRBJ2-2; 8 positions agree with TRBD2. Germline CDR1 and CDR2: MNHEY and SMNVEV (reference sequence). The CDR3 extends over 17 amino acids. The V and J ends lost 6 bases and 4 bases, in that order; junction bases with no gene match: 13. Written as DNA, the CDR3 is TGTGCCAGCAGCCCTTCCGGCAAGCGGGAGATCACCGGGGAGCTGTTTTTT. This encodes CASSPSGKREITGELFF.

J is TRBJ2-7 and V is TRBV6-5; TRBD1 agrees at 7 bases. Trimming cost V 2 bases and J 3 bases; bases outside gene matches: 7. CDR3 length: 15 amino acids. CDR1 is MNHEY and CDR2 is SVGAGI in the germline V gene. The CDR3 reads CASSYRDRAHYEQYF. The CDR3 DNA reads TGTGCCAGCAGTTACAGGGACAGAGCCCACTACGAGCAGTACTTC.

The genes are TRBV7-9 and TRBJ2-7; 7 positions agree with TRBD1. CDR3 length: 12 amino acids. The J segment lost 2 bases and the V segment lost 8 bases, leaving 3 bases of the junction unmatched. The germline V gene encodes CDR1 SEHNR and CDR2 FQNEAQ (reference sequence). The chain's CDR3 is CASDRDTYEQYF. CDR3 nucleotides: TGTGCCAGCGACAGGGATACCTACGAGCAGTACTTC.

The CDR3 reads CASSTLPGTAYGYTF. The CDR3 nucleotides read TGTGCCAGCAGCACTCTCCCCGGGACAGCCTATGGCTACACCTTC. The chain links TRBV7-2 to TRBJ1-2; 7 positions match TRBD1. The germline CDR1 and CDR2 sequences are SGHTA and FQGNSA. This CDR3 is built from 15 residues. The trim removed 5 bases at V and 4 bases at J, leaving 10 bases unmatched.

The rearrangement uses TRBV6-6 and TRBJ2-1; 9 nucleotides line up with TRBD2. Germline-derived CDR1 and CDR2 are MNHNY and SVGAGI (reference sequence). CDR3 length: 12 amino acids. V gave up 6 bases and J gave up 9 bases; unmatched junction bases: 3. The CDR3 DNA sequence: TGTGCCAGCAGACCGACTAGCGGTGAGCAGTTCTTC. It codes for CASRPTSGEQFF.

The gene calls are TRBV13 and TRBJ2-2, with 11 bases that match TRBD1. The CDR3 loop spans 15 amino acids. V dropped 7 bases and J dropped 5; count of bases not matched to a gene: 6. The germline CDR1 and CDR2 sequences are PRHDT and FYEKMQ (reference sequence). This CDR3 is CASNVDRGHTGELFF. The CDR3 nucleotides read TGTGCCAGCAACGTGGACAGGGGGCATACCGGGGAGCTGTTTTTT.

This chain joins TRBV27 and TRBJ2-3; D not resolved. V gave up 6 bases and J gave up 6 bases, with 7 bases separating them. Germline-derived CDR1 and CDR2 are MNHEY and SMNVEV (reference sequence). The CDR3 extends over 11 amino acids. In DNA form, the CDR3 reads TGTGCCAGCAGCCTGCGGGATACGCAGTATTTT. This codes for CASSLRDTQYF.

This rearrangement joins TRBV5-4 to TRBJ1-4; possible D gene TRBD1, 6 bases. Germline CDR1 SGHNT, CDR2 YYREEE (reference sequence). V lost 7 bases and J lost 4, with 11 bases in between. CDR3 length: 13 amino acids. The CDR3 region is CASRGQSNEKLFF. The DNA for the CDR3 is TGTGCCAGCCGAGGACAGAGTAATGAAAAACTGTTTTTT. The complete variable domain, with remaining parts taken from reference TRBV5-4 and TRBJ1-4, reads ETGVTQSPTHLIKTRGQQVTLRCSSQSGHNTVSWYQQALGQGPQFIFQYYREEENGRGNFPPRFSGLQFPNYSSELNVNALELDDSALYLCASRGQSNEKLFFGSGTQLSVL.

The J gene is TRBJ1-1, the V gene TRBV5-8, with D unclear. Between the trimmed V and J ends, which lost 0 bases and 10 bases, there was a span of 19 bases. The germline gives CDR1 SGHTS, CDR2 YDEGEE. CDR3 length: 15 amino acids. CDR3 residues: CASSLGLSVADVAFF. The CDR3 DNA sequence: TGTGCCAGCAGCTTGGGACTGAGCGTCGCCGATGTAGCTTTCTTT.

The chain couples TRBV5-1 to TRBJ2-3, with TRBD2 matching 7 bases. This CDR3 spans 15 amino acids. V lost 4 bases to trimming and J lost 2 bases; unmatched junction nucleotides: 7. Germline V gives CDR1 SGHRS, CDR2 YFSETQ. CDR3 sequence reads: CASSNRLAATDTQYF. CDR3 DNA sequence: TGCGCCAGCAGCAACCGGCTAGCGGCCACAGATACGCAGTATTTT.

V gene TRBV5-1 combines with J gene TRBJ2-2; weak D call: TRBD1 (6 bases). With 1 base removed from V and 6 bases from J, the gap between germline ends came to 10 bases. Germline V gene sequence: CDR1 SGHRS, CDR2 YFSETQ. The CDR3 has 14 amino acids. The CDR3 bases are TGCGCCAGCAGCTTGACAGGGCAGGCCGGGGAGCTGTTTTTT. Translating gives CASSLTGQAGELFF.

The chain uses TRBV6-4 and TRBJ2-2; no clear D gene. This CDR3 is built from 14 residues. Germline values: CDR1 MRHNA, CDR2 SNTAGT. The V end was cut by 4 bases, the J end by 1 base, with 7 bases between. This chain's CDR3 is CASSALVNTGELFF. The DNA of the CDR3 is TGTGCCAGCAGTGCACTGGTGAACACCGGGGAGCTGTTTTTT.

The chain is built from TRBV29-1 and TRBJ1-1; 8 bases are shared with TRBD1. The length of the CDR3 is 14 residues. The V and J ends lost 5 bases and 8 bases, in that order; junction bases with no gene match: 13. Germline assignment: CDR1 SQVTM and CDR2 ANQGSEA. The CDR3 loop is CSVRQGPSKIEAFF. For the CDR3, the DNA is TGCAGCGTTAGACAGGGGCCCTCCAAGATAGAAGCTTTCTTT. The variable domain in full, completed from reference TRBV29-1 and TRBJ1-1, reads SAVISQKPSRDICQRGTSLTIQCQVDSQVTMMFWYRQQPGQSLTLIATANQGSEATYESGFVIDKFPISRPNLTFSTLTVSNMSPEDSSIYLCSVRQGPSKIEAFFGQGTRLTVV.

The CDR3 DNA reads as TGTGCCAGCAGTTACGGGACTAGCAGCAATGAGCAGTTCTTC. As protein: CASSYGTSSNEQFF. The chain combines TRBV6-5 with TRBJ2-1, with 9 bases that match TRBD2. CDR1 and CDR2 (germline): MNHEY, SVGAGI. This CDR3 has 14 amino acids. With V trimmed by 2 bases and J by 6 bases, 2 bases remained unmatched.

The chain carries TRBV29-1 and TRBJ1-3, with D unclear. The CDR3 spans 11 residues. Germline V gene sequence: CDR1 SQVTM, CDR2 ANQGSEA. V dropped 3 bases and J dropped 3 bases, with 3 bases sitting between them. The CDR3 loop reads CSVDYGNTIYF. Here the CDR3 DNA reads TGCAGCGTTGACTATGGAAACACCATATATTTT.

The V call is TRBV29-1, the J call TRBJ1-5; 7 bases align to TRBD1. CDR1 and CDR2 (germline): SQVTM, ANQGSEA. The junction had 8 bases not matched to a gene; V was cut back by 4 bases and J by 5 bases. The CDR3 contains 14 residues. The CDR3, as DNA: TGCAGCGTTGGGACAGGCTCCGAGTATCAGCCCCAGCATTTT. This sequence encodes CSVGTGSEYQPQHF.

The chain combines TRBV19 with TRBJ2-7; 10 bases align to TRBD1. The length of the CDR3 is 14 residues. Losses at the gene ends were 3 bases for V and 5 bases for J; bases not matched to a gene: 4. Germline loops: CDR1 LNHDA, CDR2 SQIVND (reference sequence). CDR3 sequence reads: CASSMLGQGNEQYF. The DNA for the CDR3 is TGTGCCAGTAGTATGCTGGGACAGGGGAACGAGCAGTACTTC. The variable domain in full, with the rest retrieved from reference TRBV19 and TRBJ2-7, is DGGITQSPKYLFRKEGQNVTLSCEQNLNHDAMYWYRQDPGQGLRLIYYSQIVNDFQKGDIAEGYSVSREKKESFPLTVTSAQKNPTAFYLCASSMLGQGNEQYFGPGTRLTVT.

The chain employs TRBV6-5 and TRBJ1-1; D is perhaps TRBD1 (5 bases). Germline loops: CDR1 MNHEY, CDR2 SVGAGI. The length of the CDR3 is 15 residues. V lost 0 bases and J lost 5, with 13 bases in between. The CDR3 loop reads CASSYSGLSPTEAFF. DNA for the CDR3: TGTGCCAGCAGTTACTCGGGACTTTCTCCGACTGAAGCTTTCTTT.

The V and J genes are TRBV27 and TRBJ2-2; D call uncertain. Germline CDR1 reads MNHEY; CDR2 reads SMNVEV (reference sequence). CDR3 length: 14 amino acids. The V end was cut by 4 bases, the J end by 4 bases, with 10 bases between. The CDR3 DNA is TGTGCCAGCAGTTCCAGTTCGGGCACCGGGGAGCTGTTTTTT. This translates into CASSSSSGTGELFF.

The chain has TRBV5-1 and TRBJ1-1; 8 positions agree with TRBD1. The CDR3 runs to 13 residues. J gave up 6 bases and V 2 bases, and 3 bases lay outside the gene matches. Germline V gives CDR1 SGHRS, CDR2 YFSETQ. CDR3 loop: CASSFDRGSEAFF. The CDR3 nucleotides are TGCGCCAGCAGCTTTGACAGGGGCTCTGAAGCTTTCTTT.

This chain links TRBV29-1 with TRBJ2-7, with 8 bases matching TRBD2. The CDR3 consists of 13 residues. CDR1 is SQVTM, CDR2 ANQGSEA, per germline. The ends lost 5 bases at V and 3 bases at J; junction bases unmatched: 6. The CDR3 coding sequence is TGCAGCGTTTTAGCGGGGACACGCTACGAGCAGTACTTC. Protein sequence: CSVLAGTRYEQYF.

V is TRBV7-9 and J is TRBJ1-2; D remains ambiguous. The V end lost 5 bases, the J end lost 0 bases, and 13 bases lay between the germline ends. Germline lookup yields CDR1 SEHNR and CDR2 FQNEAQ (reference sequence). The CDR3 has 15 amino acids. In DNA form, the CDR3 reads TGTGCCAGCAGCGTCCTACAGAAGGCTAACTATGGCTACACCTTC. It specifies CASSVLQKANYGYTF.

This chain uses TRBV5-6 with TRBJ2-1; TRBD2 agrees at 12 bases. The junction had 5 bases not matched to a gene; V was cut back by 9 bases and J by 7 bases. The CDR3 has 13 amino acids. Germline V CDR1 and CDR2: SGHDT, YYEEEE. The DNA for the CDR3 is TGTGCCATCGGGACTAGCGGGTGGAATGAGCAGTTCTTC. This translates into CAIGTSGWNEQFF. Full variable domain (missing parts from reference TRBV5-6 and TRBJ2-1): DAGVTQSPTHLIKTRGQQVTLRCSPKSGHDTVSWYQQALGQGPQFIFQYYEEEERQRGNFPDRFSGHQFPNYSSELNVNALLLGDSALYLCAIGTSGWNEQFFGPGTRLTVL.

The chain joins TRBV7-9 to TRBJ2-1; D gene ambiguous. The CDR3 has 16 amino acids. Trimming took 2 bases from V and 0 from J, leaving 11 bases between them. Looked up from germline, CDR1 is SEHNR and CDR2 is FQNEAQ (reference sequence). The CDR3 DNA is TGTGCCAGCAGCTTAAACACTATGAGCTCCTACAATGAGCAGTTCTTC. Amino acid sequence: CASSLNTMSSYNEQFF.

The V and J genes are TRBV21-1 and TRBJ2-7; TRBD2, the table's D call, lacks a check against the DNA. TRBV21-1 is a pseudogene locus. The CDR3 is 13 residues long. The CDR3 is CASSKVGPYEQYF. CDR3 in DNA: TGTGCCAGCAGCAAAGTCGGTCCCTACGAGCAGTACTTC.